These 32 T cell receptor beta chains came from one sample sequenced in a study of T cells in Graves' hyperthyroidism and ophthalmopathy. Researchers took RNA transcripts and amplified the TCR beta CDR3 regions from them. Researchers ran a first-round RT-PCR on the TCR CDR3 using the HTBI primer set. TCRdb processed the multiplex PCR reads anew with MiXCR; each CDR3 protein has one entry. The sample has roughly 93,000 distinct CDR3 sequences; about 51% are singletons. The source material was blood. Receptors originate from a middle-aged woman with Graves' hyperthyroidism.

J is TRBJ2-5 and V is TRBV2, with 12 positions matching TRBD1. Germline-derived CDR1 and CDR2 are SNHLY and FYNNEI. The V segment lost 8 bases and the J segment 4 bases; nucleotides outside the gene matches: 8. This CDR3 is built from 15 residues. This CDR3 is CASRGRDRGLETQYF. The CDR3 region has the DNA TGTGCCAGCCGAGGAAGGGACAGGGGGCTAGAGACCCAGTACTTC.

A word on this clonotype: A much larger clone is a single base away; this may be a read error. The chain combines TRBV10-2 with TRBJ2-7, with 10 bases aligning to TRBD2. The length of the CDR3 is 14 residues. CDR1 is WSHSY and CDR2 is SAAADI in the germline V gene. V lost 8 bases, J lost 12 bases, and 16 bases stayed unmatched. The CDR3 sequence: CASQPLAGARKRYF. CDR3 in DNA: TGCGCCAGCCAGCCCCTAGCGGGAGCCAGGAAGCGGTACTTC.

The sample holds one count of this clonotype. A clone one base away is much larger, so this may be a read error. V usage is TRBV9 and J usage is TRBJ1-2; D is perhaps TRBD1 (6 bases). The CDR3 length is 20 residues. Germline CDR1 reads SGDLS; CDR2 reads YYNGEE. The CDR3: CAGSLGGGLGGEQYLTGYTF. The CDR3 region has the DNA TGTGCCGGCAGCTTAGGGGGGGGCCTCGGTGGGGAACAGTATCTCACGGGCTACACCTTC.

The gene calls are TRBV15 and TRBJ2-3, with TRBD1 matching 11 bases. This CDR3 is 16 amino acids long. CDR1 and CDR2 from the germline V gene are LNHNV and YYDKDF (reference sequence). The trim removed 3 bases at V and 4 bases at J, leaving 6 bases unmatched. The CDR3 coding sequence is TGTGCCACCAGCAGGCCGGACAGGGGGCGGTCAGATACGCAGTATTTT. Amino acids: CATSRPDRGRSDTQYF.

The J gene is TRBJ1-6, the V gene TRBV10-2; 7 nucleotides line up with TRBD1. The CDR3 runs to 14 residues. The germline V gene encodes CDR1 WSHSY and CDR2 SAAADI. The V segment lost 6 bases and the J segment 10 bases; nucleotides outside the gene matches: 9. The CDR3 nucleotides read TGCGCCAGCAGGTCCGGGACAGAAATCTCACCCCTCCACTTT. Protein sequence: CASRSGTEISPLHF.

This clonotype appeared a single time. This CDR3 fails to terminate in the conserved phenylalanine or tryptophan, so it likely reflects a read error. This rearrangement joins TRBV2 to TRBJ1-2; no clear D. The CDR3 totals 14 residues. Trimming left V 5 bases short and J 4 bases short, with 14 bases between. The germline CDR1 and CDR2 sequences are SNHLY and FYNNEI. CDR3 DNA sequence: TGTGCCAGCAGTTACGCCTGGAGTAGCTATGGCTACACCTCC. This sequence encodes CASSYAWSSYGYTS.

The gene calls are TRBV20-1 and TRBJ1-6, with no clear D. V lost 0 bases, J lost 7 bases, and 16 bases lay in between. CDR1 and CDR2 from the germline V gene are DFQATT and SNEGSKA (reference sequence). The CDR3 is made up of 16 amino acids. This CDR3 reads CSARDLPGYSNSPLHF. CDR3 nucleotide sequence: TGCAGTGCTAGAGATCTCCCCGGGTATTCGAATTCACCCCTCCACTTT.

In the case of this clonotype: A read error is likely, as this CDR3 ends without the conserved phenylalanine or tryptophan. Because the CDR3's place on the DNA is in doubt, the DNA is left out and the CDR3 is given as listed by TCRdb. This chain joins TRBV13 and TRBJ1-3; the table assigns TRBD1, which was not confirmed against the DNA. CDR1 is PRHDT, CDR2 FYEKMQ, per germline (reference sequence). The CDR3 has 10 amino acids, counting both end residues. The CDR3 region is CASSSPGRPR.

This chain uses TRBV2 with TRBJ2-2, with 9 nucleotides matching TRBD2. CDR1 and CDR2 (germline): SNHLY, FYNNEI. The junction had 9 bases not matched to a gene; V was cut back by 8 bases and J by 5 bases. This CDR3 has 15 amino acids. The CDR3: CASGGVAGATGELFF. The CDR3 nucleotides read TGTGCCAGCGGCGGGGTAGCGGGAGCTACCGGGGAGCTGTTTTTT. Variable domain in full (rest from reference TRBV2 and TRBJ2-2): EPEVTQTPSHQVTQMGQEVILRCVPISNHLYFYWYRQILGQKVEFLVSFYNNEISEKSEIFDDQFSVERPDGSNFTLKIRSTKLEDSAMYFCASGGVAGATGELFFGEGSRLTVL.

The CDR3 sequence: CASSRSGGGWETQYF. CDR3 sequence (DNA): TGTGCCAGCAGCCGATCCGGGGGGGGCTGGGAGACCCAGTACTTC. The gene calls are TRBV7-9 and TRBJ2-7, with 8 bases aligning to TRBD2. Matching the DNA end better, TRBJ2-5 makes the J call doubtful. Looked up from germline, CDR1 is SEHNR and CDR2 is FQNEAQ (reference sequence). This CDR3 has 15 amino acids.

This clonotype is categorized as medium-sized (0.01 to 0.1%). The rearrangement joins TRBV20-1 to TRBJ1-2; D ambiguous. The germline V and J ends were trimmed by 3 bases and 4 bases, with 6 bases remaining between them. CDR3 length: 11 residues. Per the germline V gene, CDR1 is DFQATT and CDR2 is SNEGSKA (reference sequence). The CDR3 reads CSASRSYGYTF. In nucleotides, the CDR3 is TGCAGTGCTAGCCGCAGCTATGGCTACACCTTC.

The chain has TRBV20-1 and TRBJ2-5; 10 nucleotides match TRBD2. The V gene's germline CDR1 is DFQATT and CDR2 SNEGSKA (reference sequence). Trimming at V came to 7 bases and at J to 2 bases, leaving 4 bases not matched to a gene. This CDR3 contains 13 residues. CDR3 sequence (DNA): TGCAGTGTCATAGCGGGAGGACAAGAGACCCAGTACTTC. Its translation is CSVIAGGQETQYF.

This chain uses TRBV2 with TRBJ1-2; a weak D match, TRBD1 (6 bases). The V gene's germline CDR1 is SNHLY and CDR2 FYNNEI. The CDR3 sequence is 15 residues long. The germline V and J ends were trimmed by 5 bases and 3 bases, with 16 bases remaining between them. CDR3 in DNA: TGTGCCAGCAGTTACTACCTCCCAGGGGACTATGGCTACACCTTC. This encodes CASSYYLPGDYGYTF.

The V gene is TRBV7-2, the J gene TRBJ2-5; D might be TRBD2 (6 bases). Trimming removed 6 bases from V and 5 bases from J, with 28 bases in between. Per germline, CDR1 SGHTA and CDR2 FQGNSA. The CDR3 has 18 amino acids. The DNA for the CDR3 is TGTGCCAGCAGTTTATTCCATTTATCCCATCGACTAGTTGAGACCCAGTACTTC. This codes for CASSLFHLSHRLVETQYF.

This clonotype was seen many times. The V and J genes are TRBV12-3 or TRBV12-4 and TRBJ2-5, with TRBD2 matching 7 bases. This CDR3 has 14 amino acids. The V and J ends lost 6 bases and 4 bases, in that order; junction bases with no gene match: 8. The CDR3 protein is CASSPSSGRETQYF. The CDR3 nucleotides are TGTGCCAGCAGCCCCTCTAGCGGCAGAGAGACCCAGTACTTC.

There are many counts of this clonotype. CDR3 sequence: CASREPGSPLHF. CDR3 bases: TGTGCCAGCAGAGAACCGGGTTCACCCCTCCACTTT. The V and J genes are TRBV28 and TRBJ1-6; D gene ambiguous. V was trimmed by 6 bases and J by 9 bases, leaving 9 bases between them. This CDR3 comprises 12 residues. Looked up from germline, CDR1 is MDHEN and CDR2 is SYDVKM.

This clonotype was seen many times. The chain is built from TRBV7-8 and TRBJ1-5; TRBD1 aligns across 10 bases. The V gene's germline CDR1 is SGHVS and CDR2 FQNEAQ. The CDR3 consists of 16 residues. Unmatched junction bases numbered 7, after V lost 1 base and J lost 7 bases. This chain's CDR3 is CASSLGGTGASQPQHF. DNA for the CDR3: TGTGCCAGCAGCTTAGGGGGGACAGGGGCGAGCCAGCCCCAGCATTTT. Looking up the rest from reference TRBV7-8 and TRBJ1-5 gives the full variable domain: GAGVSQSPRYKVAKRGQDVALRCDPISGHVSLFWYQQALGQGPEFLTYFQNEAQLDKSGLPSDRFFAERPEGSVSTLKIQRTQQEDSAVYLCASSLGGTGASQPQHFGDGTRLSIL.

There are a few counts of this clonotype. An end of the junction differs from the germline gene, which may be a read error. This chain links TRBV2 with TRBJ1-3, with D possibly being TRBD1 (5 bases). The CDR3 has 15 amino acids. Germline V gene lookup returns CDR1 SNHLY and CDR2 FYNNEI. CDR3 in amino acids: CASSDPGSSGNTIYF. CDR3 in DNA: TGCGCCAGCAGTGACCCAGGGAGCTCTGGAAACACCATATATTTT. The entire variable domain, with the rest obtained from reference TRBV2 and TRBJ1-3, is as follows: EPEVTQTPSHQVTQMGQEVILRCVPISNHLYFYWYRQILGQKVEFLVSFYNNEISEKSEIFDDQFSVERPDGSNFTLKIRSTKLEDSAMYFCASSDPGSSGNTIYFGEGSWLTVV.

DNA of the CDR3: TGCAGTGCTAGGGGGTACGGGGCTGAAGCTTTCTTT. Translating it yields CSARGYGAEAFF. The chain is built from TRBV20-1 and TRBJ1-1; D gene ambiguous. The CDR3 runs to 12 residues. The germline V and J ends were trimmed by 3 bases and 6 bases, with 11 bases remaining between them. From germline, CDR1 is DFQATT and CDR2 SNEGSKA (reference sequence).

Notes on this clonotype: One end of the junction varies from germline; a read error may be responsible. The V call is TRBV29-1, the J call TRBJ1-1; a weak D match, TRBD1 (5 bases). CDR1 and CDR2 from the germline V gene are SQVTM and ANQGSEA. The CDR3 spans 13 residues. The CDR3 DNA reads TGTAGCACCGGGCCCCAGGGTGGCACTGAAGCTTTCTTT. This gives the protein CSTGPQGGTEAFF.

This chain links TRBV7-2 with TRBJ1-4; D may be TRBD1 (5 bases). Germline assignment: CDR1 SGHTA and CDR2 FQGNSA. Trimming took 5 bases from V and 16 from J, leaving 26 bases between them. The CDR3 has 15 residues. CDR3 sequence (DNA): TGTGCCAGCAGCCAAGGTGGGACTCCAGATGAAAAGCAGTTTTTT. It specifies CASSQGGTPDEKQFF.

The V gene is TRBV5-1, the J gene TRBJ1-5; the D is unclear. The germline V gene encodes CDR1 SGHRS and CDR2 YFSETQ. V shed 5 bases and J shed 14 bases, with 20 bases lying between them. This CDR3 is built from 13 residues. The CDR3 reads CASSQEKGSYEHF. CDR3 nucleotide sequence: TGCGCCAGCAGTCAGGAGAAGGGATCGTACGAGCATTTT.

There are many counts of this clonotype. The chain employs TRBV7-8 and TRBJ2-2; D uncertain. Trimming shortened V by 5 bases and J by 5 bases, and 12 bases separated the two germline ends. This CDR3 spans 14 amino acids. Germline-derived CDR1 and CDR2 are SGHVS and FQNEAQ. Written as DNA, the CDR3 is TGTGCCAGCAGCCCACTCCTGGGGACCGGGGAGCTGTTTTTT. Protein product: CASSPLLGTGELFF.

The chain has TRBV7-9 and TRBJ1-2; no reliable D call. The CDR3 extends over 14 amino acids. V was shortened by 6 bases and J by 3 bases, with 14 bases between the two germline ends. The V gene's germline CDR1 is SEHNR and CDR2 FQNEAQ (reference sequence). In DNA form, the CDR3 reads TGTGCCAGCAGTAACACCGAGGGATACTATGGCTACACCTTC. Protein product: CASSNTEGYYGYTF.

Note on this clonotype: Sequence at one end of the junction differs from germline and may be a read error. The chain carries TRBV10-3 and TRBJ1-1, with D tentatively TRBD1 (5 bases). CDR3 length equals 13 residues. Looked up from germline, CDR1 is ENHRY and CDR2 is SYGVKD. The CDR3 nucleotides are TGTGCCATCAGTGGGTGGGGGGGGACTGAGGCTTTCTTT. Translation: CAISGWGGTEAFF.

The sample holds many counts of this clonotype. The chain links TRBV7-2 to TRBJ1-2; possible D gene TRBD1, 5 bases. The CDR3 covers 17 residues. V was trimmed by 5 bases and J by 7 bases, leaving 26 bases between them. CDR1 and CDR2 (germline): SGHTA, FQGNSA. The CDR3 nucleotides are TGTGCCAGCAGCCAAGGACAATTGCGACGCCCGGGGGGTGGCTACACCTTC. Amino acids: CASSQGQLRRPGGGYTF.

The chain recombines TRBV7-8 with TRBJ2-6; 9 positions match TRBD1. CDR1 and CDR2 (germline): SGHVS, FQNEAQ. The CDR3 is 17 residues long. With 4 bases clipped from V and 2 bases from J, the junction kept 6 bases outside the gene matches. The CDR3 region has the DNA TGTGCCAGCAGCTCCGGGACAGGGTTCACTGGGGCCAACGTCCTGACTTTC. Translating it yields CASSSGTGFTGANVLTF.

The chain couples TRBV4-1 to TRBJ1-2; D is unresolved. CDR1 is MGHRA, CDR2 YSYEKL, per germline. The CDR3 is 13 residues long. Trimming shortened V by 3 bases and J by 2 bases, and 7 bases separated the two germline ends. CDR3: CASSQNVNYGYTF. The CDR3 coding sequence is TGCGCCAGCAGCCAGAATGTAAACTATGGCTACACCTTC.

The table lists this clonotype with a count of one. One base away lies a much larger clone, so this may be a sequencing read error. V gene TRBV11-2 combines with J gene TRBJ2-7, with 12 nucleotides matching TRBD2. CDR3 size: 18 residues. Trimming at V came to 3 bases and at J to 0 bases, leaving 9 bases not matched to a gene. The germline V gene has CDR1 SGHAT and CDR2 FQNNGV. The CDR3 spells CASSFGWTSGTSSYEQYF. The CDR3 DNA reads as TGTGCCAGCAGCTTTGGTTGGACTAGCGGGACGAGCTCCTACGAGCAGTACTTC.

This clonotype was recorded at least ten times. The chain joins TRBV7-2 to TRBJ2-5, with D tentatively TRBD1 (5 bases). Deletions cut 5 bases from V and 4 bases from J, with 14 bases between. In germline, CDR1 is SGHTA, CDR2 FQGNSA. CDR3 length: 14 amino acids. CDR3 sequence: CASSPGQGAETQYF. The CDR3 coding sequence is TGTGCCAGCAGCCCCGGACAAGGGGCAGAGACCCAGTACTTC.

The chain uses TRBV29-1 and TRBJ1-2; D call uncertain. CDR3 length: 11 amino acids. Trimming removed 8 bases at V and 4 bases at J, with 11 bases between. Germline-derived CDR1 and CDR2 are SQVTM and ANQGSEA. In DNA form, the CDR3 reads TGCAGCAGTTCAGCTCTCTATGGCTACACCTTC. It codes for CSSSALYGYTF.

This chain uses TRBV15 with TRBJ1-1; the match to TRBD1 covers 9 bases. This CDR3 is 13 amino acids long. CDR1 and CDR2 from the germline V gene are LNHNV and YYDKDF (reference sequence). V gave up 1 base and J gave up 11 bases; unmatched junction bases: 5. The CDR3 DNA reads TGTGCCACCAGCAGAGGCAGGGACAGGGTGGCTTTCTTT. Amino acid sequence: CATSRGRDRVAFF.